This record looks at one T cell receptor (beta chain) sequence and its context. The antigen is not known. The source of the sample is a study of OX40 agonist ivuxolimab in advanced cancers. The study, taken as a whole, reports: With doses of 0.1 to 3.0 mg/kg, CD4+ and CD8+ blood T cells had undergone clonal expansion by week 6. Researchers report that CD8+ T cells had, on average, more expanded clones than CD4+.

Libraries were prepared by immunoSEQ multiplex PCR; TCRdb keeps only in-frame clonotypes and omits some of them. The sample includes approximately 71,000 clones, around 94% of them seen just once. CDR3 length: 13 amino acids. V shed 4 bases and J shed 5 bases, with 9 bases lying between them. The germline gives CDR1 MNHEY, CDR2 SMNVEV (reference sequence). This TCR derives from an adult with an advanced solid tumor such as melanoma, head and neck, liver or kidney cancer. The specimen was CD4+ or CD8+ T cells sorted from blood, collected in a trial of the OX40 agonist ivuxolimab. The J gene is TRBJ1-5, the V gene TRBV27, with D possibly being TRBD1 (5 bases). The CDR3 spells CASSWGTDQPQHF. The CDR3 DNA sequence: TGTGCCAGCAGTTGGGGGACCGATCAGCCCCAGCATTTT.